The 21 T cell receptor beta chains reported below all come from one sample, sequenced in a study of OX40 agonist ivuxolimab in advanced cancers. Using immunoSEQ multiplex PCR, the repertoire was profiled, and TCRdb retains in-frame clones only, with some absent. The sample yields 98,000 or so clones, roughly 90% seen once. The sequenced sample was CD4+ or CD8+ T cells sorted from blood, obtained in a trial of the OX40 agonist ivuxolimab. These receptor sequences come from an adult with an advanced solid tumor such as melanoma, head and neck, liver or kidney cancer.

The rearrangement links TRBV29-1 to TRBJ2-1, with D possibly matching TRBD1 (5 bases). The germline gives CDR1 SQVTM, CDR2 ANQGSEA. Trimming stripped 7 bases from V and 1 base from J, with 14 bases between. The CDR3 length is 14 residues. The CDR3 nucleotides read TGCAGCGGTAGGTTCAGGGCTTCCTACAATGAGCAGTTCTTC. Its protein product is CSGRFRASYNEQFF.

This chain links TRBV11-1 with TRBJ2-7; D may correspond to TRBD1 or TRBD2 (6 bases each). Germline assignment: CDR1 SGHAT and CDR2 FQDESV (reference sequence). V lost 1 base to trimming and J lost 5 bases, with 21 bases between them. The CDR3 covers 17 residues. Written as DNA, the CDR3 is TGTGCCAGCAGCTTAGAAGCCGGGGGCCCCCTTCCCCACGAGCAGTACTTC. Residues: CASSLEAGGPLPHEQYF.

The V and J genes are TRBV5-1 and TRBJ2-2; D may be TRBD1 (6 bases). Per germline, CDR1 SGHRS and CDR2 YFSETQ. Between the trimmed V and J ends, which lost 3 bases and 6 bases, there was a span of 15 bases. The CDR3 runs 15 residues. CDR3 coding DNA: TGCGCCAGCAGCTACGGACAGACCGATTCCGGGGAGCTGTTTTTT. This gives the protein CASSYGQTDSGELFF. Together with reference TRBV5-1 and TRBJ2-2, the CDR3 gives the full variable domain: KAGVTQTPRYLIKTRGQQVTLSCSPISGHRSVSWYQQTPGQGLQFLFEYFSETQRNKGNFPGRFSGRQFSNSRSEMNVSTLELGDSALYLCASSYGQTDSGELFFGEGSRLTVL.

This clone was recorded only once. The CDR3 region is CASTRGQGWEQYF. Here the CDR3 DNA reads TGTGCCAGCACCCGGGGACAGGGGTGGGAGCAGTACTTC. V is TRBV6-6 and J is TRBJ2-7; 10 positions match TRBD1. Germline trimming cut 7 bases from V and 7 bases from J; bases unmatched to any gene: 7. CDR3 length equals 13 residues. Germline V gene lookup returns CDR1 MNHNY and CDR2 SVGAGI (reference sequence).

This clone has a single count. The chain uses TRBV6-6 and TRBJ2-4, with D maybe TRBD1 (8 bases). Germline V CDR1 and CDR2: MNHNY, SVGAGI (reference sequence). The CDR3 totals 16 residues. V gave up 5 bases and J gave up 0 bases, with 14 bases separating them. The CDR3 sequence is CASSTGGVLAKNIQYF. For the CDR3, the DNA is TGTGCCAGCAGTACAGGGGGGGTACTAGCCAAAAACATTCAGTACTTC.

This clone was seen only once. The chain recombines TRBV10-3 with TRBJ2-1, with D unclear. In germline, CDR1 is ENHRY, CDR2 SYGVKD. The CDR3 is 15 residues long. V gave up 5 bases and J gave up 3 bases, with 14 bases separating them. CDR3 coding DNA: TGTGCCATCAGTACCGGGCCTATGGGCTACAATGAGCAGTTCTTC. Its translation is CAISTGPMGYNEQFF.

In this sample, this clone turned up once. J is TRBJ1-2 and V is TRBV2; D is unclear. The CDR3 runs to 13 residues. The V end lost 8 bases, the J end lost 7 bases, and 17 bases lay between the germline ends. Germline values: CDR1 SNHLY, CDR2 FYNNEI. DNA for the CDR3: TGTGCCAGCGGACCTTCCCCCCGCTCTGGCTACACCTTC. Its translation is CASGPSPRSGYTF.

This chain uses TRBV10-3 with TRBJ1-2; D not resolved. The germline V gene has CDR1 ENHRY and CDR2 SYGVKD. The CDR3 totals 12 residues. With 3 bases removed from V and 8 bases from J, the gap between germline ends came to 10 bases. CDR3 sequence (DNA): TGTGCCATCAGTGACGGGTCTTGGGGCTACACCTTC. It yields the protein CAISDGSWGYTF.

The CDR3 here is CASSLGPSGGHNEQFF. The CDR3 nucleotides are TGTGCCAGCAGCTTAGGACCTAGCGGGGGGCACAATGAGCAGTTCTTC. The rearrangement links TRBV7-3 to TRBJ2-1; 11 bases fit TRBD2. CDR3 length equals 16 residues. The germline V gene encodes CDR1 SGHTA and CDR2 FQGTGA. Losses at the gene ends were 2 bases for V and 5 bases for J; bases not matched to a gene: 5.

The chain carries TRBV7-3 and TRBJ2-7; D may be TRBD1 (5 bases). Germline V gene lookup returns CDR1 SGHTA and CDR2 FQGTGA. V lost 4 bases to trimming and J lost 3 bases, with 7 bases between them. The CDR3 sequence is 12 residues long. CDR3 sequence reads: CASSSQGYEQYF. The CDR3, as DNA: TGTGCCAGCAGCTCCCAGGGCTACGAGCAGTACTTC.

The CDR3 nucleotides are TGTGCCAGCAGCCAAGTAGACAGGGATAGGGAGACCCAGTACTTC. It translates to CASSQVDRDRETQYF. The chain is built from TRBV4-2 and TRBJ2-5, with 7 bases that match TRBD1. This CDR3 comprises 15 residues. Germline V CDR1 and CDR2: LGHNA, YNFKEQ. Trimming at V came to 1 base and at J to 5 bases, leaving 7 bases not matched to a gene.

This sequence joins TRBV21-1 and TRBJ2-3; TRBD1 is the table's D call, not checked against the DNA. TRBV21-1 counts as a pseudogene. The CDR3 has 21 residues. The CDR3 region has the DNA TGTGCCAGCAGCAAAGACATGCCGGGGTATGACAGGGGTACTAGCACAGATACGCAGTATTTT. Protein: CASSKDMPGYDRGTSTDTQYF.

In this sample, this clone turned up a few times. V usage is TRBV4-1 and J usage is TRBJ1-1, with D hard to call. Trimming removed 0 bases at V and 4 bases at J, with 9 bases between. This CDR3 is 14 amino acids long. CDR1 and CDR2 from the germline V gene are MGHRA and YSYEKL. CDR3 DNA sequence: TGCGCCAGCAGCCAAGAGTCTCCAGTCACTGAAGCTTTCTTT. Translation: CASSQESPVTEAFF.

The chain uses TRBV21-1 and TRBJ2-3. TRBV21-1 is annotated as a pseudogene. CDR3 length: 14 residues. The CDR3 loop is CASNQGTSTDTQYF. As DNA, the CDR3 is TGTGCCAGTAATCAGGGGACTAGCACAGATACGCAGTATTTT.

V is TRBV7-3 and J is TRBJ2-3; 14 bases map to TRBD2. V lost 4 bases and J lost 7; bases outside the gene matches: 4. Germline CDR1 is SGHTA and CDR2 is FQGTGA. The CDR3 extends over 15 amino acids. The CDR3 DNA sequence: TGTGCCAGCAGCTCCGGGACTAGCGGGAGTTATACGCAGTATTTT. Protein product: CASSSGTSGSYTQYF.

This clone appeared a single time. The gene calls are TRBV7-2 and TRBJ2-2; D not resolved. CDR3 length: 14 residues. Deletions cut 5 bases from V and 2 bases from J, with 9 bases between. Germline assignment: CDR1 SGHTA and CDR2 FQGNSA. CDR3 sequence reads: CASSPYRNTGELFF. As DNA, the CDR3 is TGTGCCAGCAGCCCCTACAGAAACACCGGGGAGCTGTTTTTT.

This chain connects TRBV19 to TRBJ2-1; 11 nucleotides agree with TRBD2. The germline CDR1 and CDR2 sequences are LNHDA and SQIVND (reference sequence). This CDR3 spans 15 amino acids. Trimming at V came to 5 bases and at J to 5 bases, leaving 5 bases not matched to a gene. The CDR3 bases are TGTGCCAGTAGTCTCGGGACTAGCGGAAACAATGAGCAGTTCTTC. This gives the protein CASSLGTSGNNEQFF.

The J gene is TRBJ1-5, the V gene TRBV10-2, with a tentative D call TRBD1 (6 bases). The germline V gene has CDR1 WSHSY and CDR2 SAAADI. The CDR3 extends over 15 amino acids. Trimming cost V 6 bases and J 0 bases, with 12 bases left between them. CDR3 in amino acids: CASRKGDNSNQPQHF. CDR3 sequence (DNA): TGCGCCAGCAGGAAGGGGGATAATAGCAATCAGCCCCAGCATTTT.

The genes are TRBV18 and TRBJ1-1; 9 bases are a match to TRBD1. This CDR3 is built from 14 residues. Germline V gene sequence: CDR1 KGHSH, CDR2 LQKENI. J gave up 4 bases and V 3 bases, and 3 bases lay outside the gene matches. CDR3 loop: CASSPDRGGTEAFF. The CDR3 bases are TGTGCCAGCTCACCGGACAGGGGCGGCACTGAAGCTTTCTTT.

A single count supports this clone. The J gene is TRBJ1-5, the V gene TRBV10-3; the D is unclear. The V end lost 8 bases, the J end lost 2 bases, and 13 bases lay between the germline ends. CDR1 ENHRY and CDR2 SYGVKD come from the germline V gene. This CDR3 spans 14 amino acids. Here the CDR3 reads CAIAAGLGNQPQHF. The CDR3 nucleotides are TGTGCCATCGCCGCAGGTTTAGGCAATCAGCCCCAGCATTTT.

In nucleotides, the CDR3 is TGTGCCAGCAGCCGCCTTGGACAGGGGTCCTACGAGCAGTACTTC. This codes for CASSRLGQGSYEQYF. This rearrangement joins TRBV7-9 to TRBJ2-7; 9 nucleotides line up with TRBD1. This CDR3 spans 15 amino acids. Per the germline V gene, CDR1 is SEHNR and CDR2 is FQNEAQ (reference sequence). V shed 5 bases and J 1 base; nucleotides not matched to a gene: 6.